The rows below give T cell receptor beta chains drawn from one sample of a study of blood T cell repertoires in COVID-19. Sequencing was performed with immunoSEQ multiplex PCR; in TCRdb, only in-frame clones are kept and a portion is missing. The profile covers approximately 150,000 clones, with approximately 90% appearing a single time and over 0.8% taken by the ten largest. Sequenced input: peripheral blood. These receptors were collected from a woman between 50 and 59 years old with acute or convalescent COVID-19. Both conserved end residues are part of each CDR3. Fields, in order: V gene, J gene, clone size, D gene, CDR3 DNA, CDR3 protein. A D gene is named only where the DNA matches it firmly. Part of the rows lack a size; the others show once, few, many or a class for expanded clones.

>TRBV6-5|TRBJ2-3|NA|NA
TGTGCCAGCCTCCTGACAGTCACAGATACGCAGTATTTT
CASLLTVTDTQYF
>TRBV30|TRBJ2-2|NA|TRBD2
TGTGCCTGGAGTTTGACTAGCGGCGGTAACGGGGAGCTGTTTTTT
CAWSLTSGGNGELFF
>TRBV7-2|TRBJ2-7|NA|TRBD2
TGTGCCAGCACCCCCACCTCAGTAGCGGGGGGAATTTACGAGCAGTACTTC
CASTPTSVAGGIYEQYF
>TRBV5-1|TRBJ1-1|once|TRBD1
TGCGCCAGCGGTACAGGGGACAACACTGAAGCTTTCTTT
CASGTGDNTEAFF
>TRBV19|TRBJ2-4|NA|TRBD2
TGTGCCAGTAGTATGGCGGGGGACATTCAGTACTTC
CASSMAGDIQYF
>TRBV4-1|TRBJ2-1|NA|NA
TGCGCCAGCAGCCAAGAAGGGGTCGGAGACAATGAGCAGTTCTTC
CASSQEGVGDNEQFF
>TRBV3-1/TRBV3-2|TRBJ2-2|NA|TRBD2
TGTGCCAGCAGCCAAGATTTGGGACTAGCGGGAGCCGGGGAGCTGTTTTTT
CASSQDLGLAGAGELFF
>TRBV5-4|TRBJ1-6|NA|TRBD1
TGTGCCAGCAGCTTAGGGGACAGACATAATTCACCCCTCCACTTT
CASSLGDRHNSPLHF
>TRBV2|TRBJ2-1|few|TRBD2
TGTGCCAGCAGGAGCGGGAGGGCGTACAATGAGCAGTTCTTC
CASRSGRAYNEQFF
>TRBV19|TRBJ1-5|NA|NA
TGTGCCAGTAGTACGGGGGGCGGTCAGCCCCAGCATTTT
CASSTGGGQPQHF
>TRBV3-1/TRBV3-2|TRBJ2-1|NA|NA
TGTGCCAGCACCCGAAGTAGTGGCTCCTACAATGAGCAGTTCTTC
CASTRSSGSYNEQFF
>TRBV29-1|TRBJ2-1|once|TRBD2
TGCAGCGTTGGACTAGCGGGGGGGCCAAATGAGCAGTTCTTC
CSVGLAGGPNEQFF
>TRBV6-5|TRBJ1-1|NA|NA
TGTGCCAGCAGTTACTCGGCGGGGAACACTGAAGCTTTCTTT
CASSYSAGNTEAFF
>TRBV5-1|TRBJ2-2|NA|NA
TGCGCCAGCAGCTTGGCCCTAGACGCATCTGAGCTGTTTTTT
CASSLALDASELFF
>TRBV19|TRBJ1-4|NA|TRBD1
TGTGCCAGTAACTCGGACAGGCTTGCAACTAATGAAAAACTGTTTTTT
CASNSDRLATNEKLFF
>TRBV27|TRBJ1-1|once|TRBD1
TGTGCCAGCAGTTCGATCGGGCAGGGGGCGGTGGGAACTGAAGCTTTCTTT
CASSSIGQGAVGTEAFF